What follows are 21 T cell receptor beta chains derived from one specimen sequenced in a study of OX40 agonist ivuxolimab in advanced cancers. TCRdb's table, derived via immunoSEQ multiplex PCR, lists solely in-frame clones and lacks some. The repertoire consists of 50,000 to 75,000 clones, with roughly 90% occurring once and the leading ten covering around 0.6%. The sequencing used CD4+ or CD8+ T cells sorted from blood, collected in a trial of the OX40 agonist ivuxolimab. The receptors derive from an adult with an advanced solid tumor such as melanoma, head and neck, liver or kidney cancer.

The rearrangement uses TRBV4-3 and TRBJ2-3, with a weak D call TRBD1 (5 bases). V gave up 1 base and J gave up 1 base, with 6 bases separating them. CDR3 length: 14 residues. CDR1 is LGHNA, CDR2 YSLEER, per germline. The CDR3 DNA is TGCGCCAGCAGCCAAGGCAGGGGCACAGATACGCAGTATTTT. This sequence encodes CASSQGRGTDTQYF.

This clone was counted once. V and J are TRBV15 and TRBJ2-1; a possible D gene is TRBD1 (7 bases). V lost 5 bases and J 8 bases, leaving 13 bases between the germline ends. This CDR3 has 13 residues. The germline gives CDR1 LNHNV, CDR2 YYDKDF (reference sequence). CDR3 DNA sequence: TGTGCCACCAGCCGCGGGACAGACCATGAGCAGTTCTTC. Amino acid sequence: CATSRGTDHEQFF.

The chain carries TRBV6-4 and TRBJ2-3; 8 positions match TRBD1. Germline CDR1 reads MRHNA; CDR2 reads SNTAGT. V shed 6 bases, J shed 6 bases, and the junction held 8 bases outside the gene matches. The CDR3 consists of 14 residues. The DNA for the CDR3 is TGTGCCAGCAGCGGACAGGGAAGAGGGGATACGCAGTATTTT. This translates into CASSGQGRGDTQYF.

This clone has a single count. J is TRBJ2-2 and V is TRBV5-1, with 8 positions matching TRBD1. This CDR3 has 18 residues. Per the germline V gene, CDR1 is SGHRS and CDR2 is YFSETQ. With 5 bases clipped from V and 1 base from J, the junction kept 13 bases outside the gene matches. The CDR3 reads CASRFTPSGQGNTGELFF. CDR3 DNA sequence: TGCGCCAGCAGGTTCACCCCCTCAGGACAGGGGAACACCGGGGAGCTGTTTTTT.

V and J are TRBV5-4 and TRBJ2-7, with a tentative D call TRBD2 (6 bases). The CDR3 covers 15 residues. Germline CDR1 and CDR2: SGHNT and YYREEE (reference sequence). Trimming removed 3 bases from V and 0 bases from J, with 13 bases in between. The CDR3 spells CASSSYGTFSYEQYF. CDR3 DNA sequence: TGTGCCAGCAGCTCCTACGGGACTTTCTCCTACGAGCAGTACTTC.

The J gene is TRBJ2-3, the V gene TRBV30; TRBD1 agrees at 9 bases. The germline V gene has CDR1 GTSNPN and CDR2 SVGIG (reference sequence). This CDR3 contains 15 residues. J lost 6 bases, V lost 0 bases, and 7 bases had no gene match. This CDR3 is CAWSVLQGALDTQYF. The CDR3 DNA is TGTGCCTGGAGTGTATTACAGGGGGCGCTGGATACGCAGTATTTT.

This chain connects TRBV18 to TRBJ2-6; TRBD1 matches 11 bases. V shed 3 bases, J shed 0 bases, and the junction held 4 bases outside the gene matches. The CDR3 is made up of 18 amino acids. CDR1 is KGHSH, CDR2 LQKENI, per germline. CDR3 residues: CASSPPGQGVSGANVLTF. In DNA, the CDR3 is TGTGCCAGCTCACCGCCGGGACAGGGGGTCTCTGGGGCCAACGTCCTGACTTTC.

This clone was detected a few times. The chain combines TRBV4-3 with TRBJ2-2, with TRBD1 as a possible D gene (5 bases). The CDR3 totals 17 residues. CDR1 and CDR2 (germline): LGHNA, YSLEER. The germline V and J ends were trimmed by 2 bases and 3 bases, with 16 bases remaining between them. CDR3 coding DNA: TGCGCCAGCAGCCAACGACGGCAGGGAAGGGACACCGGGGAGCTGTTTTTT. Protein: CASSQRRQGRDTGELFF.

The chain couples TRBV27 to TRBJ1-5, with 7 bases that match TRBD1. Trimming at V came to 8 bases and at J to 3 bases, leaving 7 bases not matched to a gene. Per germline, CDR1 MNHEY and CDR2 SMNVEV (reference sequence). This CDR3 contains 14 residues. This CDR3 reads CASRSGTANQPQHF. CDR3 coding DNA: TGTGCCAGCCGCTCCGGGACAGCCAATCAGCCCCAGCATTTT.

The J gene is TRBJ1-4, the V gene TRBV7-6; 12 nucleotides match TRBD1. V was clipped by 4 bases and J by 11 bases; unmatched bases: 8. Looked up from germline, CDR1 is SGHVS and CDR2 is FNYEAQ. The CDR3 has 15 amino acids. The CDR3 is CASSSPGQGARKLFF. The CDR3 DNA reads TGTGCCAGCAGCTCCCCGGGACAGGGGGCGCGGAAACTGTTTTTT.

This chain connects TRBV2 to TRBJ1-5; 8 positions match TRBD1. The CDR3 consists of 16 residues. Germline lookup yields CDR1 SNHLY and CDR2 FYNNEI. Trimming removed 3 bases from V and 6 bases from J; junction bases left unmatched: 10. In DNA form, the CDR3 reads TGTGCCAGCAGTGACCAGGGGGCGCGGGTCTCTCAGCCCCAGCATTTT. Its translation is CASSDQGARVSQPQHF.

The V gene is TRBV5-1, the J gene TRBJ2-3; 8 nucleotides align to TRBD2. The CDR3 sequence is 16 residues long. The trim removed 0 bases at V and 3 bases at J, leaving 6 bases unmatched. From germline, CDR1 is SGHRS and CDR2 YFSETQ. The CDR3 reads CASSLGSGVRTDTQYF. The CDR3 DNA follows: TGCGCCAGCAGCTTGGGTAGCGGGGTCCGGACAGATACGCAGTATTTT.

The V gene is TRBV29-1, the J gene TRBJ2-2; D is undetermined. CDR1 is SQVTM and CDR2 is ANQGSEA in the germline V gene. The CDR3 runs to 13 residues. V was trimmed by 5 bases and J by 6 bases, leaving 13 bases between them. The CDR3 nucleotides read TGCAGCGTTAGGTGGGGTACCGCCGGGGAGCTGTTTTTT. Its translation: CSVRWGTAGELFF.

The chain couples TRBV5-5 to TRBJ2-5, with D uncertain. Germline lookup yields CDR1 SGHKS and CDR2 YYEKEE (reference sequence). This CDR3 is built from 16 residues. V was clipped by 4 bases and J by 4 bases, with 20 bases between them. CDR3 protein: CASSPVSTTVGETQYF. The CDR3 region has the DNA TGTGCCAGCAGCCCCGTATCCACAACGGTGGGAGAGACCCAGTACTTC.

The chain has TRBV28 and TRBJ2-4; maybe TRBD2 (6 bases). Trimming removed 4 bases from V and 7 bases from J, with 17 bases in between. The CDR3 extends over 15 amino acids. From germline, CDR1 is MDHEN and CDR2 SYDVKM. CDR3 sequence: CASSSSGAGTNIQYF. CDR3 coding DNA: TGTGCCAGCAGTTCGTCCGGGGCGGGAACGAACATTCAGTACTTC.

The chain links TRBV30 to TRBJ2-1; 15 bases map to TRBD2. Per the germline V gene, CDR1 is GTSNPN and CDR2 is SVGIG (reference sequence). This CDR3 region has 19 residues. J gave up 0 bases and V 5 bases, and 11 bases lay outside the gene matches. CDR3 coding DNA: TGTGCCTGGGAACCCGGACTAGCGGGAGGGCTAGGCTCCTACAATGAGCAGTTCTTC. This translates into CAWEPGLAGGLGSYNEQFF.

This chain links TRBV5-1 with TRBJ2-5, with TRBD1 matching over 7 bases. The CDR3 contains 15 residues. Germline assignment: CDR1 SGHRS and CDR2 YFSETQ. Trimming removed 4 bases from V and 1 base from J; junction bases left unmatched: 7. The chain's CDR3 is CASSIMGQSQETQYF. In DNA, the CDR3 is TGCGCCAGCAGCATTATGGGACAGTCCCAAGAGACCCAGTACTTC.

The V gene is TRBV5-1, the J gene TRBJ2-7, with 8 bases fitting TRBD2. Germline-derived CDR1 and CDR2 are SGHRS and YFSETQ. With V trimmed by 1 base and J by 4 bases, 7 bases remained unmatched. The CDR3 length is 15 residues. This chain's CDR3 is CASSLRSGSGYEQYF. CDR3 bases: TGCGCCAGCAGCTTGAGGAGCGGGAGTGGATACGAGCAGTACTTC.

V and J are TRBV29-1 and TRBJ2-7, with 13 bases aligning to TRBD2. The J segment lost 7 bases and the V segment lost 4 bases, leaving 4 bases of the junction unmatched. The CDR3 covers 13 residues. Germline lookup yields CDR1 SQVTM and CDR2 ANQGSEA. CDR3 bases: TGCAGCGTTGCGGGACTAGCGGGGTTTGAGCAGTACTTC. Translation gives CSVAGLAGFEQYF.

This chain joins TRBV7-6 and TRBJ2-7; D might be TRBD1 (5 bases). CDR3 length: 14 residues. The germline gives CDR1 SGHVS, CDR2 FNYEAQ. Trimming shortened V by 1 base and J by 2 bases, and 9 bases separated the two germline ends. Written as DNA, the CDR3 is TGTGCCAGCAGCTTAGGGGGCCCTACCTACGAGCAGTACTTC. Its protein product is CASSLGGPTYEQYF.

The chain joins TRBV30 to TRBJ1-4; the match to TRBD1 covers 7 bases. CDR1 GTSNPN and CDR2 SVGIG come from the germline V gene (reference sequence). V trimming: 3 bases; J trimming: 4 bases; junction bases outside the gene matches: 2. The CDR3 totals 13 residues. The CDR3 loop is CAWRGQYNEKLFF. CDR3 nucleotide sequence: TGTGCCTGGAGGGGACAGTATAATGAAAAACTGTTTTTT.